The 24 T cell receptor beta chains in this list originate from one sample, sequenced in a study of PD-L1 blockade in urothelial cancer. The time point was: peripheral blood 6 weeks after treatment start. Profiling relied on immunoSEQ multiplex PCR, and the TCRdb table lists in-frame clones only, not all of them. This sample has roughly 100,000 clones, with around four fifths found just once. The source material was PBMCs, sampled around atezolizumab (anti-PD-L1) treatment. These receptors originate from a man in his 70s with urothelial cancer.

The chain has TRBV5-6 and TRBJ2-5; 8 bases agree with TRBD2. Per germline, CDR1 SGHDT and CDR2 YYEEEE. This CDR3 is 14 amino acids long. V was clipped by 4 bases and J by 3 bases; unmatched bases: 5. The CDR3 DNA is TGTGCCAGCAGCCCGGGCGGGGGGAAAGAGACCCAGTACTTC. Translated, it gives CASSPGGGKETQYF.

CDR3 sequence (DNA): TGTGCCAGCAGCTCTTCTACCGGACAGGACACTGAAGCTTTCTTT. This sequence encodes CASSSSTGQDTEAFF. V gene TRBV7-2 combines with J gene TRBJ1-1; 7 nucleotides match TRBD1. The V gene end was trimmed by 4 bases and the J gene end by 3 bases; junction bases not matched to a gene: 8. This CDR3 comprises 15 residues. Germline V gene data show CDR1 as SGHTA and CDR2 as FQGNSA.

Comment on this clone: A read error may account for a junction end that differs from germline. The genes are TRBV7-7 and TRBJ2-3; D unresolved. This CDR3 has 17 amino acids. From germline, CDR1 is SSHAT and CDR2 FNYEAQ (reference sequence). This CDR3 is CASSSEPKRASTDTQYF. The CDR3 DNA sequence: TGTGCTAGCAGCTCAGAACCCAAGCGCGCCAGCACAGATACGCAGTATTTT.

The genes are TRBV4-3 and TRBJ2-4; tentative D call: TRBD2 (5 bases). Germline V gene lookup returns CDR1 LGHNA and CDR2 YSLEER. Trimming shortened V by 3 bases and J by 4 bases, and 13 bases separated the two germline ends. The CDR3 extends over 15 amino acids. The CDR3 bases are TGCGCCAGCAGCCAGGCACAAGGAGGAAAAAACATTCAGTACTTC. This encodes CASSQAQGGKNIQYF.

V usage is TRBV25-1 and J usage is TRBJ1-1; unclear D gene. Trimming took 5 bases from V and 4 from J, leaving 8 bases between them. Germline assignment: CDR1 MGHDK and CDR2 SYGVNS. The CDR3 totals 12 residues. The CDR3, as DNA: TGTGCCAGCAGTCGCTTCGGCACTGAAGCTTTCTTT. Encoded protein: CASSRFGTEAFF.

This sequence joins TRBV12-2 and TRBJ2-7; TRBD2 reflects the table's D call only, with no check against the DNA. TRBV12-2 counts as a pseudogene. The CDR3 totals 16 residues. The CDR3 nucleotides are TGTGCAAGTCGCTTAGCCCGCCGGGACTCGTACTACGAGCAGTACTTC. Protein: CASRLARRDSYYEQYF.

The chain has TRBV29-1 and TRBJ1-3; D is unclear. CDR1 and CDR2 from the germline V gene are SQVTM and ANQGSEA. The V end was cut by 7 bases, the J end by 2 bases, with 12 bases between. This CDR3 contains 13 residues. The CDR3 reads CSAGAGTGNTIYF. The CDR3 bases are TGCAGCGCCGGCGCCGGGACTGGAAACACCATATATTTT.

The chain is built from TRBV19 and TRBJ2-2; TRBD2 matches at 7 bases. The V and J ends lost 8 bases and 4 bases, in that order; junction bases with no gene match: 16. CDR3 length equals 17 residues. Looked up from germline, CDR1 is LNHDA and CDR2 is SQIVND (reference sequence). The CDR3 protein is CASSEPGMVAGTGELFF. The DNA for the CDR3 is TGTGCCAGTTCGGAGCCAGGGATGGTAGCGGGCACCGGGGAGCTGTTTTTT. The full variable domain, completed using reference TRBV19 and TRBJ2-2, is DGGITQSPKYLFRKEGQNVTLSCEQNLNHDAMYWYRQDPGQGLRLIYYSQIVNDFQKGDIAEGYSVSREKKESFPLTVTSAQKNPTAFYLCASSEPGMVAGTGELFFGEGSRLTVL.

The V and J genes are TRBV7-8 and TRBJ1-1; D gene uncertain. Germline-derived CDR1 and CDR2 are SGHVS and FQNEAQ. Trimming removed 3 bases from V and 1 base from J, with 9 bases in between. The CDR3 totals 14 residues. As DNA, the CDR3 is TGTGCCAGCAGCTTGACGGGGAGGAACACTGAAGCTTTCTTT. Translation: CASSLTGRNTEAFF.

V gene TRBV10-3 combines with J gene TRBJ1-2; D not certain. Germline assignment: CDR1 ENHRY and CDR2 SYGVKD. Between the trimmed V and J ends, which lost 4 bases and 5 bases, there was a span of 11 bases. CDR3 size: 13 residues. This CDR3 is CAISGERSYGYTF. CDR3 bases: TGTGCCATCAGTGGGGAGCGGTCGTATGGCTACACCTTC.

The rearrangement uses TRBV14 and TRBJ2-2, with 9 bases identical to TRBD1. The V gene end was trimmed by 5 bases and the J gene end by 1 base; junction bases not matched to a gene: 2. Germline V gene lookup returns CDR1 SGHDN and CDR2 FVKESK. CDR3 length: 15 amino acids. CDR3 residues: CASSRGQGNTGELFF. In nucleotides, the CDR3 is TGTGCCAGCAGCAGGGGACAGGGGAACACCGGGGAGCTGTTTTTT.

The chain employs TRBV5-1 and TRBJ2-2; perhaps TRBD2 as D (6 bases). Trimming cost V 5 bases and J 6 bases, with 17 bases left between them. The CDR3 spans 15 residues. Germline V gene sequence: CDR1 SGHRS, CDR2 YFSETQ. This CDR3 is CASSRDSYPAGELFF. The DNA of the CDR3 is TGCGCCAGCAGTCGGGACTCCTACCCGGCCGGGGAGCTGTTTTTT.

J is TRBJ2-2 and V is TRBV7-2; 9 bases align to TRBD2. The germline V gene encodes CDR1 SGHTA and CDR2 FQGNSA. The CDR3 has 17 residues. With V trimmed by 0 bases and J by 5 bases, 7 bases remained unmatched. CDR3 DNA: TGTGCCAGCAGCTTAGCTAGCGGGAGCTTTTGGACCGGGGAGCTGTTTTTT. Translation: CASSLASGSFWTGELFF. Variable domain in full (rest from reference TRBV7-2 and TRBJ2-2): GAGVSQSPSNKVTEKGKDVELRCDPISGHTALYWYRQSLGQGLEFLIYFQGNSAPDKSGLPSDRFSAERTGGSVSTLTIQRTQQEDSAVYLCASSLASGSFWTGELFFGEGSRLTVL.

This chain uses TRBV6-1 with TRBJ2-7, with TRBD2 matching 7 bases. The germline V gene has CDR1 MNHNS and CDR2 SASEGT. V was pared by 9 bases and J by 2 bases, with 1 base of the junction left unmatched. The CDR3 sequence is 11 residues long. The CDR3 loop reads CASGGAYEQYF. As DNA, the CDR3 is TGTGCCAGTGGGGGGGCCTACGAGCAGTACTTC.

This chain connects TRBV7-9 to TRBJ1-3; D is perhaps TRBD1 (5 bases). Germline V CDR1 and CDR2: SEHNR, FQNEAQ (reference sequence). This CDR3 contains 10 residues. V was pared by 8 bases and J by 12 bases, with 11 bases between. In nucleotides, the CDR3 is TGTGCCAGCGCCGGGGGGGGCATATATTTT. This encodes CASAGGGIYF. The entire variable domain, with the rest obtained from reference TRBV7-9 and TRBJ1-3, is as follows: DTGVSQNPRHKITKRGQNVTFRCDPISEHNRLYWYRQTLGQGPEFLTYFQNEAQLEKSRLLSDRFSAERPKGSFSTLEIQRTEQGDSAMYLCASAGGGIYFGEGSWLTVV.

This chain links TRBV7-9 with TRBJ2-7; 8 bases are shared with TRBD2. Unmatched junction bases numbered 1, after V lost 3 bases and J lost 0 bases. The CDR3 is 14 amino acids. The V gene's germline CDR1 is SEHNR and CDR2 FQNEAQ (reference sequence). The chain's CDR3 is CASSFSGNSYEQYF. The CDR3 region has the DNA TGTGCCAGCAGCTTTAGCGGGAACTCCTACGAGCAGTACTTC.

The chain couples TRBV5-8 to TRBJ1-5, with 7 bases that match TRBD1. V shed 5 bases and J 9 bases; nucleotides not matched to a gene: 11. The CDR3 is 14 residues long. The germline V gene has CDR1 SGHTS and CDR2 YDEGEE. CDR3 bases: TGTGCCAGCAGAGAGTCAGGGGGAATTTTGCCCCAGCATTTT. Translation gives CASRESGGILPQHF.

The V call is TRBV2, the J call TRBJ1-4, with a weak D call TRBD1 (5 bases). Trimming shortened V by 6 bases and J by 0 bases, and 8 bases separated the two germline ends. This CDR3 region has 14 residues. Germline lookup yields CDR1 SNHLY and CDR2 FYNNEI. The DNA of the CDR3 is TGTGCCAGCAGAGTGACAGCAACTAATGAAAAACTGTTTTTT. Protein sequence: CASRVTATNEKLFF.

This chain uses TRBV19 with TRBJ2-3; a weak D match, TRBD1 (7 bases). Germline V gene lookup returns CDR1 LNHDA and CDR2 SQIVND (reference sequence). The CDR3 runs 12 residues. V shed 7 bases and J shed 6 bases, with 11 bases lying between them. CDR3 amino acids: CASKPGGDTQYF. CDR3 bases: TGTGCCAGTAAACCAGGGGGGGATACGCAGTATTTT.

The CDR3 nucleotides read TGTGCCAGAAGCTTGGGAGAGGTTTGTTCGCCAAAGGACTTCTACGAGCAGTACTTC. It specifies CARSLGEVCSPKDFYEQYF. The rearrangement uses TRBV5-3 and TRBJ2-7, with D possibly matching TRBD2 (5 bases). TRBV5-3 is an ORF, and what it does is uncertain. V lost 0 bases to trimming and J lost 3 bases, with 25 bases between them. The length of the CDR3 is 19 residues.

The sample holds one count of this clone. The chain carries TRBV5-1 and TRBJ2-3; D gene uncertain. The CDR3 runs to 16 residues. Trimming stripped 4 bases from V and 4 bases from J, with 19 bases between. Germline V gene data show CDR1 as SGHRS and CDR2 as YFSETQ. The CDR3 loop reads CASSPIGVEASDTQYF. The CDR3 nucleotides read TGCGCCAGCAGCCCCATAGGAGTCGAAGCCTCAGATACGCAGTATTTT.

V is TRBV6-6 and J is TRBJ2-7; D is perhaps TRBD1 (5 bases). The CDR3 runs to 14 residues. V dropped 5 bases and J dropped 4 bases, with 15 bases sitting between them. Germline CDR1 is MNHNY and CDR2 is SVGAGI (reference sequence). The CDR3 here is CASSNQGTGYEQYF. The CDR3 DNA reads TGTGCCAGCAGTAATCAAGGTACAGGTTACGAGCAGTACTTC.

The CDR3: CASSLGQGRDEKLFF. In DNA, the CDR3 is TGTGCCAGCAGCCTCGGACAGGGACGGGATGAAAAACTGTTTTTT. J is TRBJ1-4 and V is TRBV7-9; TRBD1 agrees at 8 bases. Germline CDR1 SEHNR, CDR2 FQNEAQ (reference sequence). This CDR3 has 15 residues. J gave up 6 bases and V 5 bases, and 8 bases lay outside the gene matches.

This chain joins TRBV5-8 and TRBJ1-2, with D possibly matching TRBD1 (5 bases). Trimming took off 4 bases at V and 10 bases at J, with 20 bases between the two ends. CDR1 is SGHTS and CDR2 is YDEGEE in the germline V gene. The CDR3 length is 14 residues. The CDR3 DNA reads TGTGCCAGCAGCGCCACAGGCCCGGTTGAAGACTACACCTTC. It translates to CASSATGPVEDYTF.